The 21 T cell receptor beta chains in this list originate from one sample, sequenced in a study of blood T cell repertoires in COVID-19. Assay used: immunoSEQ multiplex PCR; TCRdb lists only in-frame clones, some missing. The table lists about 160,000 clones, 85% of them singletons. Sample: peripheral blood. These receptor sequences come from a human donor with acute or convalescent COVID-19. The donor label of this sample is uncertain.

The gene calls are TRBV9 and TRBJ2-5; 9 positions match TRBD2. V gave up 4 bases and J gave up 8 bases; unmatched junction bases: 9. Germline CDR1 SGDLS, CDR2 YYNGEE. The CDR3 spans 14 residues. Here the CDR3 reads CASSSLAGGPTQYF. CDR3 DNA sequence: TGTGCCAGCAGCTCCTTGGCGGGGGGGCCTACCCAGTACTTC. The whole variable domain, remainder taken from reference TRBV9 and TRBJ2-5, is DSGVTQTPKHLITATGQRVTLRCSPRSGDLSVYWYQQSLDQGLQFLIQYYNGEERAKGNILERFSAQQFPDLHSELNLSSLELGDSALYFCASSSLAGGPTQYFGPGTRLLVL.

V gene TRBV6-5 combines with J gene TRBJ2-7, with TRBD2 matching 10 bases. Trimming cost V 0 bases and J 6 bases; bases outside gene matches: 5. This CDR3 comprises 15 residues. Germline V gene sequence: CDR1 MNHEY, CDR2 SVGAGI. The CDR3 spells CASSYSKRGGFEQYF. The CDR3 DNA sequence: TGTGCCAGCAGTTACTCGAAGCGGGGGGGCTTCGAGCAGTACTTC.

This clone was counted only a few times. The gene calls are TRBV7-6 and TRBJ2-2; weak D call: TRBD1 (5 bases). Germline V gives CDR1 SGHVS, CDR2 FNYEAQ. The CDR3 totals 12 residues. Between the trimmed V and J ends, which lost 7 bases and 5 bases, there was a span of 8 bases. The CDR3 protein is CASNQGTGELFF. For the CDR3, the DNA is TGTGCCAGCAACCAGGGTACCGGGGAGCTGTTTTTT.

This chain connects TRBV10-3 to TRBJ1-1; TRBD1 agrees at 8 bases. CDR3 size: 14 residues. Germline CDR1 reads ENHRY; CDR2 reads SYGVKD. The V gene end was trimmed by 6 bases and the J gene end by 5 bases; junction bases not matched to a gene: 8. CDR3 coding DNA: TGTGCCATCAGGGGGGACAGGCGGAGTACTGAAGCTTTCTTT. This codes for CAIRGDRRSTEAFF.

The V gene is TRBV28, the J gene TRBJ2-1; D is undetermined. The CDR3 totals 12 residues. V lost 2 bases and J 9 bases, leaving 8 bases between the germline ends. Germline CDR1 is MDHEN and CDR2 is SYDVKM. The CDR3 bases are TGTGCCAGCAGTTTAAGCGTTCGTGAGCAGTTCTTC. Protein sequence: CASSLSVREQFF.

The V gene is TRBV2, the J gene TRBJ1-2; D ambiguous. Trimming left V 6 bases short and J 2 bases short, with 13 bases between. The CDR3 sequence is 14 residues long. Germline V lookup: CDR1 SNHLY, CDR2 FYNNEI. CDR3 nucleotide sequence: TGTGCCAGCAGCGGTAACGTGGTCAACTATGGCTACACCTTC. This sequence encodes CASSGNVVNYGYTF. Full variable domain (remainder filled in from reference TRBV2 and TRBJ1-2): EPEVTQTPSHQVTQMGQEVILRCVPISNHLYFYWYRQILGQKVEFLVSFYNNEISEKSEIFDDQFSVERPDGSNFTLKIRSTKLEDSAMYFCASSGNVVNYGYTFGSGTRLTVV.

The rearrangement joins TRBV16 to TRBJ2-2; TRBD2 matches at 10 bases. Germline V CDR1 and CDR2: KGHSY, FQNENV. V trimming: 0 bases; J trimming: 6 bases; junction bases outside the gene matches: 10. The CDR3 extends over 18 amino acids. CDR3 region: CASSQSGLALGHAGELFF. CDR3 DNA sequence: TGTGCCAGCAGCCAATCGGGACTAGCGTTGGGTCACGCCGGGGAGCTGTTTTTT.

The chain joins TRBV7-3 to TRBJ2-2; 11 bases line up with TRBD2. Germline CDR1 SGHTA, CDR2 FQGTGA. This CDR3 comprises 17 residues. The V gene end was trimmed by 5 bases and the J gene end by 3 bases; junction bases not matched to a gene: 8. CDR3 sequence: CASSPFSGGADTGELFF. In DNA form, the CDR3 reads TGTGCCAGCAGCCCCTTTAGCGGGGGGGCCGACACCGGGGAGCTGTTTTTT.

The chain carries TRBV6-5 and TRBJ1-1, with D possibly being TRBD1 (6 bases). The length of the CDR3 is 16 residues. Trimming took 0 bases from V and 5 from J, leaving 16 bases between them. Germline V gene lookup returns CDR1 MNHEY and CDR2 SVGAGI. CDR3 coding DNA: TGTGCCAGCAGTTACTCGAAAATTGGCAGGGGTACTGAAGCTTTCTTT. This gives the protein CASSYSKIGRGTEAFF.

The chain employs TRBV7-3 and TRBJ1-6; 9 bases are a match to TRBD1. The CDR3 has 16 amino acids. V lost 3 bases, J lost 3 bases, and 3 bases stayed unmatched. Germline-derived CDR1 and CDR2 are SGHTA and FQGTGA. CDR3 sequence reads: CASSLGQGRYNSPLHF. For the CDR3, the DNA is TGTGCCAGCAGCTTGGGACAGGGCCGCTATAATTCACCCCTCCACTTT.

The V gene is TRBV18, the J gene TRBJ2-1; tentatively, D is TRBD1 (6 bases). V was pared by 3 bases and J by 5 bases, with 8 bases between. The CDR3 runs to 13 residues. Per the germline V gene, CDR1 is KGHSH and CDR2 is LQKENI. The CDR3 region has the DNA TGTGCCAGCTCACCCGGACAGAACAATGAGCAGTTCTTC. It encodes CASSPGQNNEQFF. The variable domain in full, completed from reference TRBV18 and TRBJ2-1, reads NAGVMQNPRHLVRRRGQEARLRCSPMKGHSHVYWYRQLPEEGLKFMVYLQKENIIDESGMPKERFSAEFPKEGPSILRIQQVVRGDSAAYFCASSPGQNNEQFFGPGTRLTVL.

V gene TRBV3-1 (or the pseudogene TRBV3-2) combines with J gene TRBJ2-7, with a weak D call TRBD1 (6 bases). This CDR3 spans 14 amino acids. Trimming left V 3 bases short and J 6 bases short, with 15 bases between. Germline CDR1 LGHDT, CDR2 YNNKEL (reference sequence). The CDR3: CASSQQTGISEQYF. The CDR3 DNA reads as TGTGCCAGCAGCCAGCAAACAGGGATCTCCGAGCAGTACTTC.

The J gene is TRBJ2-3, the V gene TRBV3-1 (or the pseudogene TRBV3-2); 8 bases map to TRBD1. CDR1 LGHDT and CDR2 YNNKEL come from the germline V gene (reference sequence). The CDR3 contains 14 residues. The V gene end was trimmed by 4 bases and the J gene end by 5 bases; junction bases not matched to a gene: 5. The CDR3, as DNA: TGTGCCAGCAGCCCCGGGACAGGTCTAGATACGCAGTATTTT. Its protein product is CASSPGTGLDTQYF.

The V gene is TRBV27, the J gene TRBJ1-3; D may be TRBD1 (5 bases). V lost 5 bases and J lost 0, with 14 bases in between. Germline V gene data show CDR1 as MNHEY and CDR2 as SMNVEV (reference sequence). The CDR3 is 16 residues long. The chain's CDR3 is CASSPTGATSGNTIYF. CDR3 DNA: TGTGCCAGCAGTCCCACAGGAGCTACCTCTGGAAACACCATATATTTT.

The V call is TRBV12-5, the J call TRBJ2-2; 7 positions match TRBD1. The germline V gene encodes CDR1 LGHNT and CDR2 FRNRAP. The CDR3 runs to 15 residues. Unmatched junction bases numbered 10, after V lost 6 bases and J lost 6 bases. CDR3 protein: CASGSGQPGSGELFF. DNA for the CDR3: TGTGCTAGTGGATCGGGACAGCCCGGGTCCGGGGAGCTGTTTTTT.

CDR3 sequence (DNA): TGTGCCAGCAGCCAGGGACTAGCGGGGAGAAGCTCCTACGAGCAGTACTTC. Protein product: CASSQGLAGRSSYEQYF. The chain combines TRBV11-2 with TRBJ2-7; 13 bases are shared with TRBD2. The CDR3 has 17 amino acids. Losses at the gene ends were 5 bases for V and 0 bases for J; bases not matched to a gene: 7. CDR1 is SGHAT and CDR2 is FQNNGV in the germline V gene.

V is TRBV13 and J is TRBJ1-2, with a weak D call TRBD1 (5 bases). Trimming pared 0 bases from V and 8 bases from J, leaving 7 bases between. CDR1 PRHDT and CDR2 FYEKMQ come from the germline V gene (reference sequence). The CDR3 is made up of 12 amino acids. The CDR3 DNA is TGTGCCAGCAGCTTAGGCGCAGGGGGCTACACCTTC. Translating gives CASSLGAGGYTF.

This clone was counted only a few times. The gene calls are TRBV3-1 (or the pseudogene TRBV3-2) and TRBJ1-2; 7 nucleotides align to TRBD1. The germline CDR1 and CDR2 sequences are LGHDT and YNNKEL (reference sequence). This CDR3 has 14 residues. J was trimmed by 3 bases and V by 5 bases; bases with no gene match: 6. The CDR3 here is CASSDGTAYYGYTF. The CDR3 DNA follows: TGTGCCAGCAGCGACGGGACAGCCTACTATGGCTACACCTTC.

This clone was detected only a few times. This chain links TRBV4-1 with TRBJ2-7; perhaps TRBD1 as D (5 bases). The CDR3 contains 17 residues. Trimming took off 1 base at V and 3 bases at J, with 19 bases between the two ends. Per germline, CDR1 MGHRA and CDR2 YSYEKL. CDR3 bases: TGCGCCAGCAGCCAAGCATCCAGAGGCCAGGGCGGCTACGAGCAGTACTTC. Translating gives CASSQASRGQGGYEQYF.

The rearrangement joins TRBV7-3 to TRBJ1-1, with no clear D. Trimming took 5 bases from V and 5 from J, leaving 15 bases between them. Germline V gene data show CDR1 as SGHTA and CDR2 as FQGTGA. The CDR3 is 14 amino acids. CDR3 loop: CASSRLPRLTEAFF. CDR3 DNA sequence: TGTGCCAGCAGCCGACTCCCAAGGTTAACTGAAGCTTTCTTT.

Of note for this clone: In the same sample, other DNA sequences code for this CDR3. The rearrangement uses TRBV30 and TRBJ2-7, with 8 nucleotides matching TRBD1. The J segment lost 4 bases and the V segment lost 3 bases, leaving 2 bases of the junction unmatched. The CDR3 has 12 residues. Germline assignment: CDR1 GTSNPN and CDR2 SVGIG (reference sequence). In DNA form, the CDR3 reads TGTGCCTGGAGCAGGGGGCCGTACGAGCAGTACTTC. Encoded protein: CAWSRGPYEQYF.